The 23 T cell receptor beta chains below come from one sample, sequenced in a study of T cell changes during pregnancy in multiple sclerosis. TCRdb's copy holds only in-frame clones and misses some; the assay was immunoSEQ multiplex PCR. The sample has about 35,000 clones; 92% are singletons. Sequenced material: CD4+ T cells from peripheral blood mononuclear cells, taken in the third trimester of pregnancy. These receptors were obtained from a female donor in good health, enrolled as a control in a pregnancy study.

The CDR3 DNA sequence: TGCGCCAGCAGCTTGGTGGAGGGTGGGGAAAAACTGTTTTTT. Translated: CASSLVEGGEKLFF. The chain is built from TRBV5-1 and TRBJ1-4; D remains ambiguous. Germline V CDR1 and CDR2: SGHRS, YFSETQ. V lost 0 bases and J lost 8, with 11 bases in between. The CDR3 has 14 amino acids.

V is TRBV5-1 and J is TRBJ2-5; D might be TRBD1 (8 bases). Germline CDR1 is SGHRS and CDR2 is YFSETQ. Trimming shortened V by 4 bases and J by 2 bases, and 18 bases separated the two germline ends. The CDR3 sequence is 16 residues long. The CDR3 nucleotides are TGCGCCAGCAGCCCCGGACAGGGAGGGAGGCAAGAGACCCAGTACTTC. Protein: CASSPGQGGRQETQYF.

The chain uses TRBV12-5 and TRBJ2-7; perhaps TRBD1 as D (5 bases). The CDR3 is 16 residues long. Trimming pared 1 base from V and 0 bases from J, leaving 13 bases between. The germline V gene has CDR1 LGHNT and CDR2 FRNRAP. CDR3: CASGLGGGRSSYEQYF. The DNA of the CDR3 is TGTGCTAGTGGTTTGGGGGGCGGCCGAAGCTCCTACGAGCAGTACTTC.

The gene calls are TRBV28 and TRBJ2-7; 12 bases match TRBD1. Germline assignment: CDR1 MDHEN and CDR2 SYDVKM. V gave up 6 bases and J gave up 3 bases; unmatched junction bases: 9. This CDR3 region has 16 residues. CDR3 in DNA: TGTGCCAGCAGAGGGGACAGGGGGCGAAAGGGCTACGAGCAGTACTTC. It is translated as CASRGDRGRKGYEQYF.

V is TRBV7-2 and J is TRBJ2-3, with 10 bases fitting TRBD1. In germline, CDR1 is SGHTA, CDR2 FQGNSA. The CDR3 sequence is 15 residues long. Germline trimming cut 1 base from V and 5 bases from J; bases unmatched to any gene: 3. Here the CDR3 reads CASSLVGQGRDTQYF. In DNA form, the CDR3 reads TGTGCCAGCAGCTTAGTGGGACAGGGGCGAGATACGCAGTATTTT.

The rearrangement links TRBV5-4 to TRBJ2-7, with D maybe TRBD2 (6 bases). Germline CDR1 reads SGHNT; CDR2 reads YYREEE (reference sequence). Between the trimmed V and J ends, which lost 2 bases and 2 bases, there was a span of 14 bases. This CDR3 is built from 15 residues. The DNA of the CDR3 is TGTGCCAGCAGCTTAGGGCAGCGGGCCGCCTACGAGCAGTACTTC. This codes for CASSLGQRAAYEQYF. The variable domain in full, with the rest retrieved from reference TRBV5-4 and TRBJ2-7, is ETGVTQSPTHLIKTRGQQVTLRCSSQSGHNTVSWYQQALGQGPQFIFQYYREEENGRGNFPPRFSGLQFPNYSSELNVNALELDDSALYLCASSLGQRAAYEQYFGPGTRLTVT.

The V call is TRBV28, the J call TRBJ1-5; D is undetermined. Trimming took off 8 bases at V and 3 bases at J, with 8 bases between the two ends. CDR1 and CDR2 (germline): MDHEN, SYDVKM. The CDR3 totals 12 residues. DNA for the CDR3: TGTGCCAGCGCAGTCAACAATCAGCCCCAGCATTTT. Protein: CASAVNNQPQHF.

The chain combines TRBV19 with TRBJ1-6; 7 positions match TRBD1. The CDR3 spans 13 residues. With V trimmed by 8 bases and J by 7 bases, 5 bases remained unmatched. Germline lookup yields CDR1 LNHDA and CDR2 SQIVND (reference sequence). This chain's CDR3 is CASQRGGNSPLHF. The CDR3, as DNA: TGTGCCAGTCAGCGAGGGGGCAATTCACCCCTCCACTTT. The full variable domain, in which reference TRBV19 and TRBJ1-6 provide the parts outside the CDR3, is DGGITQSPKYLFRKEGQNVTLSCEQNLNHDAMYWYRQDPGQGLRLIYYSQIVNDFQKGDIAEGYSVSREKKESFPLTVTSAQKNPTAFYLCASQRGGNSPLHFGNGTRLTVT.

This sequence joins TRBV27 and TRBJ2-7; unclear D gene. CDR3 length: 13 residues. Trimming shortened V by 4 bases and J by 0 bases, and 7 bases separated the two germline ends. Germline assignment: CDR1 MNHEY and CDR2 SMNVEV (reference sequence). The DNA for the CDR3 is TGTGCCAGCAGTTCAGCGCCCTCCTACGAGCAGTACTTC. Amino acids: CASSSAPSYEQYF.

As to this clone: The junction departs from the called germline gene at one end, perhaps through a read error. The chain joins TRBV7-7 to TRBJ2-1; 11 nucleotides agree with TRBD2. The CDR3 totals 14 residues. Germline V gene data show CDR1 as SSHAT and CDR2 as FNYEAQ (reference sequence). As DNA, the CDR3 is TGTGCTAGCAGCTTAGCGGGGGGGTTCAATGAGCAGTTCTTC. Translation gives CASSLAGGFNEQFF. The full variable domain, completed using reference TRBV7-7 and TRBJ2-1, is GAGVSQSPRYKVTKRGQDVTLRCDPISSHATLYWYQQALGQGPEFLTYFNYEAQPDKSGLPSDRFSAERPEGSISTLTIQRTEQRDSAMYRCASSLAGGFNEQFFGPGTRLTVL.

The genes are TRBV7-2 and TRBJ1-5; D remains unclear. The V gene's germline CDR1 is SGHTA and CDR2 FQGNSA. The CDR3 spans 14 residues. The V end was cut by 5 bases, the J end by 7 bases, with 15 bases between. The CDR3 DNA follows: TGTGCCAGCAGCCAAGACCGAAGGAGGCAGCCCCAGCATTTT. Translation: CASSQDRRRQPQHF.

The chain has TRBV4-3 and TRBJ1-2; 9 positions agree with TRBD1. The CDR3 covers 14 residues. V lost 1 base, J lost 4 bases, and 1 base stayed unmatched. Per the germline V gene, CDR1 is LGHNA and CDR2 is YSLEER. CDR3 loop: CASSQADRGYGYTF. The CDR3, as DNA: TGCGCCAGCAGCCAAGCGGACAGGGGCTATGGCTACACCTTC.

Only a few counts were recorded for this clone. The V call is TRBV19, the J call TRBJ1-2, with D perhaps matching TRBD1 (6 bases). V lost 5 bases and J lost 8, with 15 bases in between. The CDR3 contains 13 residues. Germline CDR1 reads LNHDA; CDR2 reads SQIVND (reference sequence). The CDR3 region is CASSRDKGSGYTF. CDR3 DNA sequence: TGTGCCAGTAGTCGGGACAAGGGGAGCGGCTACACCTTC.

The rearrangement links TRBV2 to TRBJ2-1, with 8 positions matching TRBD1. The CDR3 spans 14 residues. V was clipped by 4 bases and J by 8 bases; unmatched bases: 7. Germline values: CDR1 SNHLY, CDR2 FYNNEI. The CDR3 DNA reads TGTGCCAGCAGTGTTGGACAGGGTAATGATGAGCAGTTCTTC. Translating it yields CASSVGQGNDEQFF.

This chain joins TRBV4-2 and TRBJ1-2; tentatively, D is TRBD1 (5 bases). Germline V CDR1 and CDR2: LGHNA, YNFKEQ. The ends were cut back, 2 bases at V and 8 bases at J, with 12 bases in the middle. The CDR3 sequence is 13 residues long. DNA of the CDR3: TGTGCCAGCAGCCAATTCGCAGGGAAGGGCTACACCTTC. Translated, it gives CASSQFAGKGYTF.

This chain links TRBV14 with TRBJ1-1; D is uncertain. The CDR3 is 15 amino acids. Trimming shortened V by 1 base and J by 1 base, and 10 bases separated the two germline ends. Germline values: CDR1 SGHDN, CDR2 FVKESK. The CDR3 DNA follows: TGTGCCAGCAGCCAAGTTCGGGGATGGAACACTGAAGCTTTCTTT. This encodes CASSQVRGWNTEAFF.

The count of this clone is one. One junction end does not reproduce the germline sequence, and a read error may be involved. The chain is built from TRBV7-7 and TRBJ2-1; 14 nucleotides line up with TRBD2. CDR1 and CDR2 from the germline V gene are SSHAT and FNYEAQ (reference sequence). The CDR3 consists of 21 residues. The CDR3 coding sequence is TGTGCTAGCAGCTTACGAGTGAGACTAGCGGGGGGGCCCCACCCCTACAATGAGCAGTTCTTC. Protein: CASSLRVRLAGGPHPYNEQFF. The full variable domain, completed using reference TRBV7-7 and TRBJ2-1, is GAGVSQSPRYKVTKRGQDVTLRCDPISSHATLYWYQQALGQGPEFLTYFNYEAQPDKSGLPSDRFSAERPEGSISTLTIQRTEQRDSAMYRCASSLRVRLAGGPHPYNEQFFGPGTRLTVL.

V usage is TRBV19 and J usage is TRBJ1-4; unclear D gene. Between the trimmed V and J ends, which lost 7 bases and 4 bases, there was a span of 13 bases. The CDR3 has 14 amino acids. CDR1 LNHDA and CDR2 SQIVND come from the germline V gene (reference sequence). As DNA, the CDR3 is TGTGCCAGTACGGGCGGGTACCTTAATGAAAAACTGTTTTTT. Its translation is CASTGGYLNEKLFF.

CDR3 protein: CASSSRGQGRGYTF. The DNA of the CDR3 is TGTGCCAGCAGCTCCCGGGGACAGGGCCGTGGCTACACCTTC. This chain joins TRBV5-4 and TRBJ1-2; 9 nucleotides align to TRBD1. The V segment lost 3 bases and the J segment 7 bases; nucleotides outside the gene matches: 7. This CDR3 spans 14 amino acids. In germline, CDR1 is SGHNT, CDR2 YYREEE (reference sequence). Full variable domain (missing parts from reference TRBV5-4 and TRBJ1-2): ETGVTQSPTHLIKTRGQQVTLRCSSQSGHNTVSWYQQALGQGPQFIFQYYREEENGRGNFPPRFSGLQFPNYSSELNVNALELDDSALYLCASSSRGQGRGYTFGSGTRLTVV.

The chain carries TRBV28 and TRBJ2-7; tentative D call: TRBD2 (7 bases). This CDR3 spans 13 amino acids. Trimming took off 5 bases at V and 7 bases at J, with 15 bases between the two ends. Germline V lookup: CDR1 MDHEN, CDR2 SYDVKM. As DNA, the CDR3 is TGTGCCAGCAGTCCGGGGGGCAGAAGGGAGCAGTACTTC. Translated, it gives CASSPGGRREQYF.

This clone was counted once. The chain links TRBV7-8 to TRBJ2-2; D remains ambiguous. Germline CDR1 and CDR2: SGHVS and FQNEAQ. V was clipped by 1 base and J by 2 bases, with 8 bases between them. This CDR3 contains 15 residues. CDR3 loop: CASSLGVRNTGELFF. CDR3 coding DNA: TGTGCCAGCAGCTTAGGTGTCAGAAACACCGGGGAGCTGTTTTTT.

This clone was seen just once. This chain joins TRBV19 and TRBJ2-3; no reliable D call. V dropped 0 bases and J dropped 12 bases, with 10 bases sitting between them. Germline V gene data show CDR1 as LNHDA and CDR2 as SQIVND (reference sequence). The CDR3 covers 12 residues. CDR3 bases: TGTGCCAGTAGTATAGAGGCGCGGCGACAGTATTTT. Protein product: CASSIEARRQYF.

V is TRBV5-4 and J is TRBJ1-2; 9 bases fit TRBD1. The CDR3 has 14 amino acids. Losses at the gene ends were 4 bases for V and 7 bases for J; bases not matched to a gene: 8. From germline, CDR1 is SGHNT and CDR2 YYREEE (reference sequence). The CDR3 region has the DNA TGTGCCAGCAGCCCGAAGACAGGGGGGCTTGGCTACACCTTC. Its translation is CASSPKTGGLGYTF.